The 28 T cell receptor beta chains given below trace back to one sample, sequenced in a study of control samples from healthy donors and cancer patients. Using immunoSEQ multiplex PCR, the repertoire was profiled, and TCRdb retains in-frame clones only, with some absent. The sample consists of roughly 140,000 clones, 89% of them appearing once. The sample taken for sequencing was blood. The receptors originated from a man aged 30 to 45 in good health.

This clone was counted only a few times. The rearrangement uses TRBV6-5 and TRBJ2-1; 7 nucleotides agree with TRBD1. There are 15 residues in the CDR3. Trimming took 2 bases from V and 6 from J; bases not matched to a gene: 7. CDR1 is MNHEY and CDR2 is SVGAGI in the germline V gene. The CDR3 loop reads CASSYTPDRANEQFF. In DNA form, the CDR3 reads TGTGCCAGCAGTTACACACCTGACAGGGCCAATGAGCAGTTCTTC.

This clone appeared once. V usage is TRBV2 and J usage is TRBJ1-4; tentatively, D is TRBD1 (5 bases). Between the trimmed V and J ends, which lost 6 bases and 2 bases, there was a span of 10 bases. Germline lookup yields CDR1 SNHLY and CDR2 FYNNEI. This CDR3 has 14 residues. The CDR3 loop reads CASREDITNEKLFF. The CDR3 bases are TGTGCCAGCAGAGAGGACATTACTAATGAAAAACTGTTTTTT. The full variable domain, its missing parts supplied by reference TRBV2 and TRBJ1-4, is EPEVTQTPSHQVTQMGQEVILRCVPISNHLYFYWYRQILGQKVEFLVSFYNNEISEKSEIFDDQFSVERPDGSNFTLKIRSTKLEDSAMYFCASREDITNEKLFFGSGTQLSVL.

The chain carries TRBV30 and TRBJ2-1, with 8 nucleotides matching TRBD2. The germline gives CDR1 GTSNPN, CDR2 SVGIG (reference sequence). The length of the CDR3 is 15 residues. V dropped 7 bases and J dropped 2; count of bases not matched to a gene: 10. Here the CDR3 DNA reads TGTGCCTTCGTTGTAGCGGGAAGGGCCTACAATGAGCAGTTCTTC. Its protein product is CAFVVAGRAYNEQFF.

This clone was counted between two and nine times. The chain recombines TRBV5-4 with TRBJ2-5; 7 nucleotides agree with TRBD1. Unmatched junction bases numbered 6, after V lost 4 bases and J lost 3 bases. Germline V gene lookup returns CDR1 SGHNT and CDR2 YYREEE (reference sequence). The length of the CDR3 is 14 residues. The CDR3 bases are TGTGCCAGCAGCCTGACAGGGCCGAAAGAGACCCAGTACTTC. This sequence encodes CASSLTGPKETQYF.

The rearrangement uses TRBV28 and TRBJ2-7; 9 bases line up with TRBD2. The V and J ends lost 5 bases and 2 bases, in that order; junction bases with no gene match: 7. The CDR3 length is 15 residues. CDR1 and CDR2 (germline): MDHEN, SYDVKM. CDR3 sequence (DNA): TGTGCCAGCAGTCCGTCGACTAGCGGCCCCTACGAGCAGTACTTC. Residues: CASSPSTSGPYEQYF.

The V gene is TRBV5-6, the J gene TRBJ2-2; 13 nucleotides match TRBD2. Germline CDR1 reads SGHDT; CDR2 reads YYEEEE. CDR3 length: 16 residues. V was pared by 4 bases and J by 5 bases, with 5 bases of the junction left unmatched. CDR3 amino acids: CASSGGLAGVTGELFF. The CDR3 nucleotides read TGTGCCAGCAGCGGCGGACTAGCGGGAGTTACCGGGGAGCTGTTTTTT.

This rearrangement joins TRBV6-1 to TRBJ2-3; no definite D call. This CDR3 spans 15 amino acids. V gave up 3 bases and J gave up 4 bases, with 14 bases separating them. Germline V gene lookup returns CDR1 MNHNS and CDR2 SASEGT. The CDR3, as DNA: TGTGCCAGCAGTGACCGACCCCTCAGCGCAGATACGCAGTATTTT. This encodes CASSDRPLSADTQYF.

The chain joins TRBV9 to TRBJ2-6, with TRBD2 identical over 10 bases. The V gene end was trimmed by 4 bases and the J gene end by 0 bases; junction bases not matched to a gene: 4. The CDR3 has 17 amino acids. Germline V gene data show CDR1 as SGDLS and CDR2 as YYNGEE. This chain's CDR3 is CASSTSGAGSGANVLTF. The DNA of the CDR3 is TGTGCCAGCAGCACTAGCGGGGCCGGCTCTGGGGCCAACGTCCTGACTTTC.

V and J are TRBV5-1 and TRBJ2-5, with 10 nucleotides matching TRBD2. J gave up 5 bases and V 0 bases, and 13 bases lay outside the gene matches. The CDR3 has 18 residues. Germline V CDR1 and CDR2: SGHRS, YFSETQ. Here the CDR3 DNA reads TGCGCCAGCAGCTTGGGGACGTTCAGCGGGAGGGCAGGGGAGACCCAGTACTTC. It encodes CASSLGTFSGRAGETQYF. The full variable domain, completed using reference TRBV5-1 and TRBJ2-5, is KAGVTQTPRYLIKTRGQQVTLSCSPISGHRSVSWYQQTPGQGLQFLFEYFSETQRNKGNFPGRFSGRQFSNSRSEMNVSTLELGDSALYLCASSLGTFSGRAGETQYFGPGTRLLVL.

This clone showed up just once. J is TRBJ1-1 and V is TRBV4-1; the D gene is possibly TRBD1 (6 bases). The CDR3 spans 12 residues. The germline CDR1 and CDR2 sequences are MGHRA and YSYEKL. V lost 4 bases, J lost 11 bases, and 14 bases lay in between. CDR3 nucleotides: TGCGCCAGCAGCCCAACAGGGAAATTGGCTTTCTTT. This gives the protein CASSPTGKLAFF.

The genes are TRBV7-9 and TRBJ2-3; 7 positions match TRBD1. The germline V gene has CDR1 SEHNR and CDR2 FQNEAQ (reference sequence). J gave up 5 bases and V 4 bases, and 9 bases lay outside the gene matches. This CDR3 contains 15 residues. This chain's CDR3 is CASSWPQGELDTQYF. The CDR3 DNA sequence: TGTGCCAGCAGCTGGCCTCAGGGGGAGTTAGATACGCAGTATTTT. Using reference TRBV7-9 and TRBJ2-3 for the parts outside the CDR3, the full variable domain is DTGVSQNPRHKITKRGQNVTFRCDPISEHNRLYWYRQTLGQGPEFLTYFQNEAQLEKSRLLSDRFSAERPKGSFSTLEIQRTEQGDSAMYLCASSWPQGELDTQYFGPGTRLTVL.

This rearrangement joins TRBV5-3 to TRBJ1-1; D uncertain. TRBV5-3 is flagged as an ORF with uncertain function. CDR3 length: 14 amino acids. Trimming removed 5 bases at V and 8 bases at J, with 19 bases between. The chain's CDR3 is CARRVRLRTKEAFF. CDR3 coding DNA: TGTGCCAGAAGGGTCAGGTTGAGGACGAAGGAAGCTTTCTTT.

J is TRBJ2-3 and V is TRBV24-1; the match to TRBD2 covers 13 bases. The CDR3 consists of 18 residues. J lost 2 bases, V lost 5 bases, and 9 bases had no gene match. Germline V gives CDR1 KGHDR, CDR2 SFDVKD. CDR3 coding DNA: TGTGCCACCAGTGGTGTCGGACTAGCGGGAGCGGTCACAGATACGCAGTATTTT. Translated, it gives CATSGVGLAGAVTDTQYF.

The chain couples TRBV6-5 to TRBJ2-5, with D perhaps TRBD2 (5 bases). The CDR3 has 12 residues. Trimming removed 6 bases from V and 4 bases from J, with 9 bases in between. Germline CDR1 reads MNHEY; CDR2 reads SVGAGI. CDR3 in amino acids: CASSPSGETQYF. CDR3 bases: TGTGCCAGCAGCCCAAGCGGAGAGACCCAGTACTTC.

The chain uses TRBV7-9 and TRBJ2-1; D gene ambiguous. V lost 3 bases and J 9 bases, leaving 15 bases between the germline ends. Germline V CDR1 and CDR2: SEHNR, FQNEAQ (reference sequence). CDR3 length equals 14 residues. CDR3 bases: TGTGCCAGCAGCTTGAACACCCCGGCCGGTGAGCAGTTCTTC. Translated, it gives CASSLNTPAGEQFF.

This sequence joins TRBV19 and TRBJ1-1; 8 bases are a match to TRBD1. CDR1 and CDR2 from the germline V gene are LNHDA and SQIVND (reference sequence). Germline trimming cut 5 bases from V and 1 base from J; bases unmatched to any gene: 6. This CDR3 comprises 15 residues. CDR3 sequence reads: CASSSQGAGNTEAFF. The CDR3 nucleotides read TGTGCCAGTAGTTCCCAGGGGGCGGGGAACACTGAAGCTTTCTTT. The full variable domain, rest sourced from reference TRBV19 and TRBJ1-1, is DGGITQSPKYLFRKEGQNVTLSCEQNLNHDAMYWYRQDPGQGLRLIYYSQIVNDFQKGDIAEGYSVSREKKESFPLTVTSAQKNPTAFYLCASSSQGAGNTEAFFGQGTRLTVV.

The CDR3 nucleotides are TGTGCCAGCACTAGGACCGGGGCTAACTATGGCTACACCTTC. This gives the protein CASTRTGANYGYTF. This sequence joins TRBV27 and TRBJ1-2; D unclear. Per germline, CDR1 MNHEY and CDR2 SMNVEV (reference sequence). Trimming shortened V by 7 bases and J by 0 bases, and 12 bases separated the two germline ends. The CDR3 sequence is 14 residues long.

The J gene is TRBJ2-3, the V gene TRBV14; 12 bases agree with TRBD2. The trim removed 5 bases at V and 3 bases at J, leaving 12 bases unmatched. CDR3 size: 18 residues. Per the germline V gene, CDR1 is SGHDN and CDR2 is FVKESK. This CDR3 is CASSSSLSGTSGTDTQYF. The DNA for the CDR3 is TGTGCCAGCAGCTCAAGTCTTTCCGGGACTAGCGGGACAGATACGCAGTATTTT.

This sequence joins TRBV7-9 and TRBJ2-7; 9 nucleotides agree with TRBD1. Trimming at V came to 5 bases and at J to 2 bases, leaving 10 bases not matched to a gene. Germline V CDR1 and CDR2: SEHNR, FQNEAQ (reference sequence). This CDR3 spans 16 amino acids. CDR3 sequence reads: CASSVTGTGIAYEQYF. The CDR3 bases are TGTGCCAGCAGCGTAACCGGGACAGGGATCGCCTACGAGCAGTACTTC.

This clone was observed a few times. V gene TRBV6-6 combines with J gene TRBJ1-1, with 8 nucleotides matching TRBD1. J gave up 10 bases and V 5 bases, and 3 bases lay outside the gene matches. The CDR3 extends over 11 amino acids. Germline V gene data show CDR1 as MNHNY and CDR2 as SVGAGI (reference sequence). In DNA, the CDR3 is TGTGCCAGCAGTCTGACAGGGGTAGCTTTCTTT. Amino acid sequence: CASSLTGVAFF.

V gene TRBV19 combines with J gene TRBJ2-2; 9 bases are shared with TRBD2. The junction had 14 bases not matched to a gene; V was cut back by 9 bases and J by 6 bases. The CDR3 loop spans 16 amino acids. The germline V gene has CDR1 LNHDA and CDR2 SQIVND (reference sequence). CDR3 DNA: TGTGCCAGCCACCTGATAGCGGGAGCGGGGGCCGGGGAGCTGTTTTTT. Residues: CASHLIAGAGAGELFF.

This chain links TRBV9 with TRBJ2-5; no clear D. This CDR3 has 14 amino acids. The V gene's germline CDR1 is SGDLS and CDR2 YYNGEE. With 4 bases removed from V and 5 bases from J, the gap between germline ends came to 15 bases. The CDR3 is CASSLTPGPETQYF. In DNA form, the CDR3 reads TGTGCCAGCAGCCTGACCCCTGGACCCGAGACCCAGTACTTC.

The rearrangement links TRBV12-5 to TRBJ2-5; TRBD1 matches at 9 bases. CDR1 LGHNT and CDR2 FRNRAP come from the germline V gene. CDR3 size: 14 residues. Unmatched junction bases numbered 7, after V lost 6 bases and J lost 5 bases. This chain's CDR3 is CASGTQGAIETQYF. The CDR3 DNA follows: TGTGCTAGTGGAACACAGGGGGCCATCGAGACCCAGTACTTC.

The J gene is TRBJ2-3, the V gene TRBV4-2; 10 bases line up with TRBD2. Per germline, CDR1 LGHNA and CDR2 YNFKEQ. This CDR3 comprises 17 residues. J gave up 0 bases and V 0 bases, and 3 bases lay outside the gene matches. The CDR3 DNA reads as TGTGCCAGCAGCCAAGAAGGGACTAGCGCTAGCACAGATACGCAGTATTTT. As protein: CASSQEGTSASTDTQYF.

The gene calls are TRBV11-1 and TRBJ2-1, with no clear D. Per the germline V gene, CDR1 is SGHAT and CDR2 is FQDESV (reference sequence). The CDR3 runs to 15 residues. V lost 6 bases, J lost 0 bases, and 12 bases lay in between. This CDR3 is CASSSSRFSYNEQFF. Written as DNA, the CDR3 is TGTGCCAGCAGTTCATCTCGCTTCTCCTACAATGAGCAGTTCTTC. The entire variable domain, with the rest obtained from reference TRBV11-1 and TRBJ2-1, is as follows: EAEVAQSPRYKITEKSQAVAFWCDPISGHATLYWYRQILGQGPELLVQFQDESVVDDSQLPKDRFSAERLKGVDSTLKIQPAELGDSAMYLCASSSSRFSYNEQFFGPGTRLTVL.

The CDR3 region has the DNA TGTGCCAGCAGCCCGGGACTAGCGGGAGGTTCCCAACACTTACCCGGGGAGCTGTTTTTT. Amino acid sequence: CASSPGLAGGSQHLPGELFF. V gene TRBV14 combines with J gene TRBJ2-2; 15 bases fit TRBD2. CDR3 length equals 20 residues. Unmatched junction bases numbered 15, after V lost 4 bases and J lost 6 bases. Germline values: CDR1 SGHDN, CDR2 FVKESK.

This chain links TRBV20-1 with TRBJ1-5, with D perhaps matching TRBD1 (6 bases). The CDR3 spans 16 residues. Germline CDR1 is DFQATT and CDR2 is SNEGSKA (reference sequence). Trimming removed 3 bases at V and 15 bases at J, with 30 bases between. CDR3 protein: CSASNSRAGAPLTPHF. For the CDR3, the DNA is TGCAGTGCTAGTAACAGTCGGGCAGGGGCTCCCCTCACGCCGCATTTT.

The chain employs TRBV5-3 and TRBJ1-6; D unclear. TRBV5-3 is an open reading frame whose function is uncertain. There are 12 residues in the CDR3. Trimming removed 2 bases from V and 7 bases from J, with 4 bases in between. CDR3 loop: CARSFKNSPLHF. The CDR3 region has the DNA TGTGCCAGAAGCTTCAAGAATTCACCCCTCCACTTT.